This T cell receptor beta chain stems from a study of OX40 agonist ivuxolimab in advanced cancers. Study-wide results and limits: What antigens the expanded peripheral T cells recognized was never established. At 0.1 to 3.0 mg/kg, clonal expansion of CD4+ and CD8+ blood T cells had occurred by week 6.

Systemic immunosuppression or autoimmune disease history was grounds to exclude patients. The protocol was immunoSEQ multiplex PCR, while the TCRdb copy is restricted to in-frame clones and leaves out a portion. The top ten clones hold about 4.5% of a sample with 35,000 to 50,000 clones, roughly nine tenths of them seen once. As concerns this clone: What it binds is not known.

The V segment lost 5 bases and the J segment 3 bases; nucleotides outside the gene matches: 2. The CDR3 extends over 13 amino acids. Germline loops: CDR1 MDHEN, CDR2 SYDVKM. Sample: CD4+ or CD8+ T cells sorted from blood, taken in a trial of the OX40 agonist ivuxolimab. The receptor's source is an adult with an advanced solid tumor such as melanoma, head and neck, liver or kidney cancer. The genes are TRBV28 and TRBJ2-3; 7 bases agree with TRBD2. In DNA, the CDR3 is TGTGCCAGCAGTAGCGGGAATACAGATACGCAGTATTTT. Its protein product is CASSSGNTDTQYF.